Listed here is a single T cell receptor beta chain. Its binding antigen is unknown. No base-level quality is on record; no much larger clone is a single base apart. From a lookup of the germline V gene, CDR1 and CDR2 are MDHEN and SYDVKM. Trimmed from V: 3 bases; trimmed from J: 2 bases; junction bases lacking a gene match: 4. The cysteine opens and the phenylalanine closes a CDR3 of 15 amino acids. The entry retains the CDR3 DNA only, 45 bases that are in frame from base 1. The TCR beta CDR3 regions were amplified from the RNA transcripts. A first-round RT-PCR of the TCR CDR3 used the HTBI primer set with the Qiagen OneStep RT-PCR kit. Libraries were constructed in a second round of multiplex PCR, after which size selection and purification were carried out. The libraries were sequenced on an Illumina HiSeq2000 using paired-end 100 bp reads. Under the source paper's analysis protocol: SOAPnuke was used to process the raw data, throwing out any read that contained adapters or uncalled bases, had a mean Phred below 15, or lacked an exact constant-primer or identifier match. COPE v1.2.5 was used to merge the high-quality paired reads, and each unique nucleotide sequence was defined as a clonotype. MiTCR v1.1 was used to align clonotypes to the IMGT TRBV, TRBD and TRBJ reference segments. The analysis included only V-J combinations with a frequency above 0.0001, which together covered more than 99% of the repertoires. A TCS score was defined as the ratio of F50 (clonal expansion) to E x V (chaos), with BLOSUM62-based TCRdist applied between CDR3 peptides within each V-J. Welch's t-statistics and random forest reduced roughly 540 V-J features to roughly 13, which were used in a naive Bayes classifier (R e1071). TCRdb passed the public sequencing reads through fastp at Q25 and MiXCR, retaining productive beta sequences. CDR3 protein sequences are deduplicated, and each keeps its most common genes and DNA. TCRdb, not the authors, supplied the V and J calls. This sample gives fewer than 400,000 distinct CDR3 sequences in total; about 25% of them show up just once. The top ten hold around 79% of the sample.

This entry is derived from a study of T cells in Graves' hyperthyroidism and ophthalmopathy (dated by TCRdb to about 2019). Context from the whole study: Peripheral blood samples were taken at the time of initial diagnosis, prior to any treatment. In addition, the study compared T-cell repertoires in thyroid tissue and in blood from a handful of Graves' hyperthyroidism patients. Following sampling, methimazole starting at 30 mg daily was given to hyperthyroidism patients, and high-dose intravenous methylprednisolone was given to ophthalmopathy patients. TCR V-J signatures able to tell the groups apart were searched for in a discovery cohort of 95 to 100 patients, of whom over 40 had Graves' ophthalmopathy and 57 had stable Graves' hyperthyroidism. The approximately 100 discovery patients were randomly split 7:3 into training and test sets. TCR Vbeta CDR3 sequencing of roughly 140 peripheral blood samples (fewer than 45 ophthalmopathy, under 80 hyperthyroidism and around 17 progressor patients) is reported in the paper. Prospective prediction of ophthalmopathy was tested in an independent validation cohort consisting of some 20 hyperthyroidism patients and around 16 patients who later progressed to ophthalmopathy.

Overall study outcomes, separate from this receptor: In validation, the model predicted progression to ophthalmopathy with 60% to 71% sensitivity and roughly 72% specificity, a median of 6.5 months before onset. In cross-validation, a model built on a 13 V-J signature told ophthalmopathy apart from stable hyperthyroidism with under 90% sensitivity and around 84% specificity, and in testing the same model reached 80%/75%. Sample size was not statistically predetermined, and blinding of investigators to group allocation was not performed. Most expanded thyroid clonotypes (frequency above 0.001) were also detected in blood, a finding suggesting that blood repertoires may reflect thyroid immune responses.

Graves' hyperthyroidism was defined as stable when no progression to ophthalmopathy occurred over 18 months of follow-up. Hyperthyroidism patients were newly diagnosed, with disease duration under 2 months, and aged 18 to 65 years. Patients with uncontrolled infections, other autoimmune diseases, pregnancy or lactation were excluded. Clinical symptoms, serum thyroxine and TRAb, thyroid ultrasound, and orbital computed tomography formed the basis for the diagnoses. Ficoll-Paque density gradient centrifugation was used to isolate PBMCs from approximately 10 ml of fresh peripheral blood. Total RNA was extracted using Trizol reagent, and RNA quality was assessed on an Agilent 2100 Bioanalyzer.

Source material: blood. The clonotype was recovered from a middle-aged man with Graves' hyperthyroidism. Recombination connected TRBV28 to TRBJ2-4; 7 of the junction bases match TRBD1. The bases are TGTGCCAGCAGTTTCCCGGGACAGACCAAAAACATTCAGTACTTC. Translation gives CASSFPGQTKNIQYF.